These T cell receptor beta chains were read from a single sample in a study of CD8 T cell repertoires and HIV-1 epitope variants. TCRdb's copy holds only in-frame clones and misses some; the assay was immunoSEQ multiplex PCR. The data show over 5,500 clones, less than 65% seen once. No cognate antigen is known for these TCRs. Sequenced input: cultured CD8+ T cells derived from PBMCs. All receptors come from a male donor with HIV. Both conserved end residues are part of each CDR3. A D gene is named only where the DNA matches it firmly. Where a row states a size, it is once, few, many or the class of an expanded clone; other rows omit it.

>TRBD1|TRBJ2-3|NA|TRBV28
CASSSQDRGRADTQYF
TGTGCCAGCAGTTCACAAGACAGGGGGCGAGCAGATACGCAGTATTTT
>NA|TRBJ2-2|few|TRBV29-1
CSVEGPGELFF
TGCAGCGTCGAGGGGCCCGGGGAGCTGTTTTTT
>TRBD1|TRBJ2-7|NA|TRBV9
CASSPLGQPDEQYF
TGTGCCAGCAGCCCACTGGGACAGCCGGACGAGCAGTACTTC
>NA|TRBJ1-2|medium-sized|TRBV4-3
CASSQDPPDLDYGYTF
TGCGCCAGCAGCCAAGATCCCCCAGACTTGGACTATGGCTACACCTTC
>NA|TRBJ2-2|NA|TRBV6-5
CASSYGTGSGTGELFF
TGTGCCAGCAGTTACGGAACAGGGTCGGGTACCGGGGAGCTGTTTTTT
>NA|TRBJ2-7|NA|TRBV4-2
CASSQDRAETTASYEQYF
TGTGCCAGCAGCCAAGATAGGGCGGAGACTACCGCTTCCTACGAGCAGTACTTC
>NA|TRBJ2-2|NA|TRBV5-6
CASSLALLGAGELFF
TGTGCCAGCAGCTTGGCCTTACTAGGGGCCGGGGAGCTGTTTTTT
>TRBD2|TRBJ2-3|NA|TRBV7-2
CASSSLAGGSTDTQYF
TGTGCCAGCAGTTCATTAGCGGGAGGGTCCACAGATACGCAGTATTTT
>NA|TRBJ1-1|few|TRBV11-1
CASSPQAIPNTEAFF
TGTGCCAGCAGCCCCCAGGCGATCCCGAACACTGAAGCTTTCTTT
>NA|TRBJ1-5|NA|TRBV28
CASTLGNQPQHF
TGTGCCAGCACCCTCGGTAATCAGCCCCAGCATTTT
>NA|TRBJ1-1|few|TRBV7-8
CASSATQSTEAFF
TGTGCCAGCAGCGCAACACAAAGCACTGAAGCTTTCTTT
>NA|TRBJ1-1|NA|TRBV6-6
CASSPGGGRDEAFF
TGTGCCAGCAGTCCCGGCGGGGGGCGGGATGAAGCTTTCTTT
>TRBD1|TRBJ2-7|NA|TRBV7-9
CASTPSDRVEQYF
TGTGCCAGCACCCCGAGCGACAGGGTCGAGCAGTACTTC
>TRBD1|TRBJ1-6|few|TRBV27
CASRGQGDSPLHF
TGTGCCAGCAGGGGACAGGGCGATTCACCCCTCCACTTT
>NA|TRBJ2-7|few|TRBV5-5
CASTLGGGSDEQYF
TGTGCCAGCACCCTGGGGGGCGGGAGCGACGAGCAGTACTTC
>NA|TRBJ2-3|once|TRBV25-1
CASSEWGRASTDTQYF
TGTGCCAGCAGTGAATGGGGCAGGGCTTCCACAGATACGCAGTATTTT
>TRBD1|TRBJ1-2|NA|TRBV6-5
CASSYGGTGGDYTF
TGTGCCAGCAGTTACGGAGGGACAGGGGGAGACTACACCTTC
>NA|TRBJ2-7|NA|TRBV29-1
CSVEGPLRGAKEEQYF
TGCAGCGTTGAAGGGCCTTTGAGGGGAGCTAAAGAGGAGCAGTACTTC
>TRBD1|TRBJ2-5|NA|TRBV15
CATSRGTDRGGETQYF
TGTGCCACCAGCAGAGGGACGGACAGGGGAGGAGAGACCCAGTACTTC
>TRBD2|TRBJ2-5|once|TRBV7-8
CASSLGSGSWETQYF
TGTGCCAGCAGCTTAGGTAGCGGGAGCTGGGAGACCCAGTACTTC
>NA|TRBJ2-7|NA|TRBV11-3
CASSLTGGNEQYF
TGTGCCAGCAGCTTAACAGGAGGCAACGAGCAGTACTTC
>NA|TRBJ2-1|NA|TRBV6-5
CASSPGGGEQFF
TGTGCCAGCAGTCCTGGGGGTGGCGAGCAGTTCTTC
>NA|TRBJ1-3|once|TRBV29-1
CSAVLPSGNTIYF
TGCAGCGCTGTACTTCCCTCTGGAAACACCATATATTTT
>NA|TRBJ1-4|NA|TRBV28
CASSFSATNEKLFF
TGTGCCAGCAGTTTCTCTGCAACTAATGAAAAACTGTTTTTT
>NA|TRBJ2-7|NA|TRBV7-9
CASSLGGQIFDYEQYF
TGTGCCAGCAGCTTAGGAGGCCAGATTTTCGACTACGAGCAGTACTTC
>NA|TRBJ2-5|few|TRBV28
CASSSSKYREETQYF
TGTGCCAGCAGCTCATCCAAGTACAGGGAAGAGACCCAGTACTTC
>NA|TRBJ2-2|NA|TRBV10-3
CAISEWSGTQNTGELFF
TGTGCCATCAGTGAGTGGTCCGGCACTCAGAACACCGGGGAGCTGTTTTTT
>TRBD1|TRBJ2-1|NA|TRBV7-9
CASSLAGQGSYNEQFF
TGTGCCAGCAGCTTAGCGGGACAGGGCTCCTACAATGAGCAGTTCTTC
>NA|TRBJ2-5|NA|TRBV18
CASSPQTRGQETQYF
TGTGCCAGCTCACCACAAACCCGGGGGCAAGAGACCCAGTACTTC
>NA|TRBJ2-1|few|TRBV28
CASSWGSVEQFF
TGTGCCAGCAGTTGGGGTAGTGTTGAGCAGTTCTTC
>NA|TRBJ2-2|few|TRBV7-9
CASSFVATTGELFF
TGTGCCAGCAGCTTCGTGGCGACCACCGGGGAGCTGTTTTTT
>TRBD1|TRBJ1-1|NA|TRBV13
CASSFQTGANTEAFF
TGTGCCAGCAGCTTCCAGACAGGGGCTAACACTGAAGCTTTCTTT
>NA|TRBJ2-1|NA|TRBV6-5
CASSYSGYNNEQFF
TGTGCCAGCAGTTACTCCGGCTATAACAATGAGCAGTTCTTC
>NA|TRBJ2-2|few|TRBV7-9
CASSFRGNTGELFF
TGTGCCAGCAGCTTTCGCGGGAACACCGGGGAGCTGTTTTTT
>NA|TRBJ1-5|NA|TRBV27
CASSLDYSNQPQHF
TGTGCCAGCAGTTTGGATTATAGCAATCAGCCCCAGCATTTT
>NA|TRBJ1-1|NA|TRBV29-1
CSVEGNTEAFF
TGCAGCGTTGAAGGCAACACTGAAGCTTTCTTT
>NA|TRBJ2-2|few|TRBV28
CASTPIRASTGELFF
TGTGCCAGCACCCCCATCCGGGCCTCCACCGGGGAGCTGTTTTTT
>NA|TRBJ2-3|few|TRBV7-9
CASSQLVTDTQYF
TGTGCCAGCAGCCAGTTGGTCACAGATACGCAGTATTTT
>NA|TRBJ2-7|NA|TRBV23-1
CASSQEPGAGALSSYEQYF
TGCGCCAGCAGCCAAGAGCCGGGAGCGGGCGCCCTGAGCTCCTACGAGCAGTACTTC
>NA|TRBJ1-2|few|TRBV4-3
CASSRLPAQGLSYTF
TGCGCCAGCAGCCGACTACCGGCCCAGGGACTAAGCTACACCTTC
>NA|TRBJ1-5|few|TRBV6-5
CASSYSSNQPQHF
TGTGCCAGCAGTTACAGTTCCAATCAGCCCCAGCATTTT
>NA|TRBJ2-1|NA|TRBV7-2
CASRRGGPGNEQFF
TGTGCCAGCAGAAGGGGGGGGCCGGGGAATGAGCAGTTCTTC
>NA|TRBJ2-7|NA|TRBV27
CASTPGGDSNYEQYF
TGTGCCAGCACTCCTGGGGGGGACAGCAACTACGAGCAGTACTTC
>TRBD2|TRBJ2-5|NA|TRBV30
CAWTPGLGEETQYF
TGTGCCTGGACCCCGGGACTAGGCGAAGAGACCCAGTACTTC
>TRBD2|TRBJ2-1|NA|TRBV18
CASSPGLAGDNEQFF
TGTGCCAGCTCACCAGGACTAGCGGGAGACAATGAGCAGTTCTTC
>NA|TRBJ1-3|NA|TRBV14
CASSPGQFSYSGNTIYF
TGTGCCAGCAGCCCAGGACAGTTTTCGTACTCTGGAAACACCATATATTTT
>TRBD2|TRBJ2-7|once|TRBV5-1
CASSLTSGGGEQYF
TGCGCCAGCAGCTTGACTAGCGGAGGAGGCGAGCAGTACTTC
>TRBD2|TRBJ2-1|NA|TRBV6-5
CASSYSKAGGSDEQFF
TGTGCCAGCAGTTACTCGAAAGCGGGAGGGTCGGATGAGCAGTTCTTC
>TRBD1|TRBJ2-2|NA|TRBV13
CASSPNPPGQGHTGELFF
TGTGCCAGCAGCCCGAATCCCCCGGGACAGGGGCACACCGGGGAGCTGTTTTTT
>TRBD1|TRBJ2-7|NA|TRBV5-6
CASSPSTGSYEQYF
TGTGCCAGCAGCCCCTCGACAGGGTCCTACGAGCAGTACTTC
>TRBD2|TRBJ2-6|once|TRBV19
CASSLGLDVANVLTF
TGTGCCAGTAGTTTAGGACTAGATGTGGCCAACGTCCTGACTTTC
>NA|TRBJ2-5|few|TRBV11-2
CASSPRGESQETQYF
TGTGCCAGCAGCCCAAGAGGGGAGTCCCAAGAGACCCAGTACTTC